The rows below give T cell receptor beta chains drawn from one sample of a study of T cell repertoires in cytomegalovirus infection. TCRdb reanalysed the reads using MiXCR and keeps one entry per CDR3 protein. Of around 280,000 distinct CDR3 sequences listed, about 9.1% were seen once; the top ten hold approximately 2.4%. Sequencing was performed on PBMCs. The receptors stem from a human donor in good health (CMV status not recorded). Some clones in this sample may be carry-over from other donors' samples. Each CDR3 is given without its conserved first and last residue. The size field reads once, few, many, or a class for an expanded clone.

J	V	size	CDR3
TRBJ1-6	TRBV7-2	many	ASSLTGNYNSPLH
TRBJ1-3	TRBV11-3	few	ASSPGGRSGNTIY
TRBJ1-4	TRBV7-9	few	ASSPQDSDVEKLF
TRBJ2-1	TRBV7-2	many	ASSPQGAHNEQF
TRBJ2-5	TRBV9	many	ASSAPGGGETQY
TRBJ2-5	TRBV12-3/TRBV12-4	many	ASSFSGGETQY
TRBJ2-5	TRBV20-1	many	SARGDRQETQY
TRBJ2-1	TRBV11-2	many	ASILAGSYNEQF
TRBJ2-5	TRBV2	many	ASRGSRETQY
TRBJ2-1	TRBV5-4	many	ANYPWGGPESNNEQF
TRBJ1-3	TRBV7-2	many	ASSLPDGDSGNTIY